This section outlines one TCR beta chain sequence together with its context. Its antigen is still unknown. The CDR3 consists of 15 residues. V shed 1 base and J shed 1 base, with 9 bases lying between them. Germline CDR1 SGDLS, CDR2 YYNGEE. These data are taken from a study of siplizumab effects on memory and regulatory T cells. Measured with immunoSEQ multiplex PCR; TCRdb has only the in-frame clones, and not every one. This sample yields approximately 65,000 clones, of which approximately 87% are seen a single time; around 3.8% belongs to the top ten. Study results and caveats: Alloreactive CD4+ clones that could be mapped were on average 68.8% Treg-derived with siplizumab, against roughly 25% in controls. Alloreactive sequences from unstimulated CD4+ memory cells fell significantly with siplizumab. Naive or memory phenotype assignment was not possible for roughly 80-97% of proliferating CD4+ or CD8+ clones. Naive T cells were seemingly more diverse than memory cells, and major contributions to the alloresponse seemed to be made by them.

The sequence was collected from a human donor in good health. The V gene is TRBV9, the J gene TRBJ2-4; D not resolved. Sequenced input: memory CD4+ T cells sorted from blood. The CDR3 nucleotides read TGTGCCAGCAGCGTATCCGGGTTTGCCAAAAACATTCAGTACTTC. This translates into CASSVSGFAKNIQYF.